This T cell receptor (beta chain) was found in a study of identical twins. Findings and limits, study-wide: Within cord blood, abundant beta clonotypes carried fewer insertions, but memory repertoires showed no such trend.

Germline V CDR1 and CDR2: SQVTM, ANQGSEA. Deletions cut 7 bases from V and 2 bases from J, with 9 bases between. The length of the CDR3 is 13 residues. TCRdb fed the 5' RACE reads into MiXCR, producing one record per CDR3 protein. The data contain about 200,000 distinct CDR3 sequences, less than 9.5% of them singletons. This clonotype was picked up a small number of times. Antigen unknown. The sample taken for sequencing was memory (CD45RO+) T cells sorted from blood. The receptor was derived from a woman aged 18-29 years in good health. The chain couples TRBV29-1 to TRBJ2-6, with D perhaps TRBD1 (6 bases). This CDR3 reads CSARGTGANVLTF. The CDR3 nucleotides read TGCAGCGCCAGGGGAACTGGGGCCAACGTCCTGACTTTC.